This entry is about one T cell receptor (beta chain). Its antigen remains undetermined. No base quality values were provided; no much bigger clone lies one nucleotide off. Donors were 39 systemically healthy Caucasian individuals from Russia aged roughly 6 to 90 years. Each donor gave 8 to 10 milliliters of peripheral blood, drawn into EDTA-treated Vacutainer tubes. Ficoll-Paque density-gradient centrifugation was used to isolate PBMCs, with at least 6 million obtained per sample. Total RNA, at least 5 micrograms per sample, was extracted from PBMCs with Trizol reagent. Naive CD45RAhigh/CD27high T cell percentages were measured by flow cytometry on a PBMC aliquot from every donor. The sample is drawn from a study of blood T cells in healthy people across ages (dated by TCRdb to between 2014 and 2017). Notes on the research overall: In model experiments, roughly one uniquely barcoded TCR beta cDNA molecule per two T cells was captured by template switching. The donors were divided into four age groups: young (average around 16 years), middle-aged (about 40), aged (approximately 64) and long-lived (about 80). Using deep sequencing normalized with unique cDNA molecular identifiers, the study measured how TCR beta repertoire diversity changes with age. To avoid experimental bias, donors of different ages were distributed randomly across sequencing lanes. Using the same blood draw, the study looked at two additional independent replicas of 1 million unique cDNA reads for two donors, one aged 18 to 29 and the other aged 80 or older.

Libraries came from 5' RACE. Sequencer: Illumina HiSeq 2500. The second PCR ran for about 7 to 11 cycles and used a J-beta primer mix along with a sample-barcoded 5' primer. A template-switch 5' adaptor carrying 12 random nucleotides introduced a unique molecular identifier onto each TCR beta cDNA molecule. Each sample yielded at least 3 million CDR3-containing paired-end reads. All of the RNA was converted into first-strand cDNA using the Mint cDNA synthesis kit, with a TRBC-specific oligonucleotide serving as the primer. After uracil-DNA glycosylase treatment, a first 18-cycle PCR used universal primers M1SS and BC2_uni_R on all cDNA. On the authors' methods: Normalization of each sample was performed by random selection of 1 million high-quality reads, each carrying a distinct molecular identifier. Instead of being binned into consensus sequences, reads with shared molecular identifiers were discarded. MiTCR, set to a Q25 quality threshold and the strictest error-elimination algorithm, was used for CDR3 identification, clonotype clustering and error correction. A nonparametric unseen species model using Euler transformation provided a lower-bound estimate of total TCR beta diversity. The public sequencing data were trimmed at Q25 with fastp and processed into clonotypes with MiXCR by TCRdb, which kept only in-frame beta chains. Entries are consolidated by CDR3 protein sequence, retaining the most common genes and DNA. TCRdb, rather than the study authors, made the V and J calls. The sample table contains 600,000 to 1,000,000 distinct CDR3 sequences; only one count was recorded for nearly 60% of them. Roughly 20% of the sample rests with the top ten.

CDR1 and CDR2 (MGHDK, SYGVNS) derive from the germline V gene. V loses 4 bases, J loses 8 bases, and the germline ends lie 7 bases apart. CDR3 length: 11 amino acids, cysteine to phenylalanine. Only CDR3 DNA is held: 33 bases, read in frame from base 1. Broader findings and caveats from the paper: The percentage of naive T cells measured by flow cytometry correlated strongly with observed TCR beta diversity. The long-lived group showed more naive CD4+ T cells, fewer expanded clones and increased TCR diversity than the aged group, suggesting age selection. Estimates of total diversity based on one million sequenced T cells were regarded as lower bounds and as underestimates. The CMV infection status of donors was not known, potentially confounding age-related changes in expanded clonotypes. As age increased, observed TCR beta diversity per million T cells dropped in a roughly linear way, and a significant reduction was already evident by age about 36. Bulk unsorted PBMC profiling prevented conclusive comparison of naive and antigen-experienced compartments.

The sequence joins TRBV25-1 to TRBJ2-3, with the D gene call left open. What was sequenced was blood. This clonotype was obtained from a man aged 25-45 years in good health. CDR3 loop: CASSAPCTQYF. The DNA reads TGTGCCAGCAGTGCCCCTTGTACGCAGTATTTT.